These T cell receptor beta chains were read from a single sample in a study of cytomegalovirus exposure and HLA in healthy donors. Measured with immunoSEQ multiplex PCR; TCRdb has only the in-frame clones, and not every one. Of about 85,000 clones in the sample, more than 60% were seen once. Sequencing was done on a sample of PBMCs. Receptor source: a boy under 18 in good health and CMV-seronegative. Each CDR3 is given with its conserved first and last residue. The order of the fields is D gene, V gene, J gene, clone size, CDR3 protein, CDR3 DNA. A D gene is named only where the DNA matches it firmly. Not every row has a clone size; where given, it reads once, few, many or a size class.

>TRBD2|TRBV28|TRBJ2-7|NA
CASRPSGSTYEQYF
TGTGCCAGCAGACCTAGCGGGAGCACGTACGAGCAGTACTTC
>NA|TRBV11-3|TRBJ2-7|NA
CASSSGHEQYF
TGTGCCAGCAGCTCAGGGCACGAGCAGTACTTC
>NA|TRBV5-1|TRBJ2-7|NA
CASSSLPLSHEQYF
TGCGCCAGCAGCTCGCTCCCACTTAGCCACGAGCAGTACTTC
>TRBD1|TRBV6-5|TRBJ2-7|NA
CASSYGGQGAYEQYF
TGTGCCAGCAGTTACGGGGGACAGGGAGCCTACGAGCAGTACTTC
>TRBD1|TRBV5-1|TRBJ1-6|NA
CASSLQPTGSYNSPLHF
TGCGCCAGCAGCCTCCAACCGACAGGGTCCTATAATTCACCCCTCCACTTT
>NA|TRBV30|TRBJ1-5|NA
CAWKDRLSNQPQHF
TGTGCCTGGAAGGACAGACTTAGCAATCAGCCCCAGCATTTT
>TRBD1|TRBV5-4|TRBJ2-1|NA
CASSLGTGEYSEQFF
TGTGCCAGCAGCTTAGGGACAGGGGAATACTCTGAGCAGTTCTTC
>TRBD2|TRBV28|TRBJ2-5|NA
CASSRGGNEKTQYF
TGTGCCAGCAGTCGGGGAGGGAATGAAAAGACCCAGTACTTC
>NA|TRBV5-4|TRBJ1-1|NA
CASSPDRSMLNTEAFF
TGTGCCAGCAGCCCTGACAGGAGTATGTTGAACACTGAAGCTTTCTTT
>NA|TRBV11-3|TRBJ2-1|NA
CASTLSSYNEQFF
TGTGCCAGCACCCTTAGCTCCTACAATGAGCAGTTCTTC
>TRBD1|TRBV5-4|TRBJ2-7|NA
CASSRAGTGNGEQYF
TGTGCCAGCAGCCGCGCCGGGACAGGGAATGGCGAGCAGTACTTC
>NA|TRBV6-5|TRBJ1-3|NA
CASRTLSSSGNTIYF
TGTGCCAGCAGGACTCTGAGTAGCTCTGGAAACACCATATATTTT
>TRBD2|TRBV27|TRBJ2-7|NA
CASSPQGLADYEQYF
TGTGCCAGCAGTCCCCAAGGACTAGCGGACTACGAGCAGTACTTC
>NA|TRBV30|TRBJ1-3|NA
CAWRGNTIYF
TGTGCCTGGCGGGGAAACACCATATATTTT
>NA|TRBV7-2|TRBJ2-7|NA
CASSLDAGLYEQYF
TGTGCCAGCAGCTTAGATGCAGGGTTATACGAGCAGTACTTC
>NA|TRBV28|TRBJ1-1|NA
CASSLTRANTEAFF
TGTGCCAGCAGTTTAACTAGAGCGAACACTGAAGCTTTCTTT
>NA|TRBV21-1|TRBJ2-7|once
CASSNRDISYEQYF
TGTGCCAGCAGCAACCGGGACATCTCCTACGAGCAGTACTTC
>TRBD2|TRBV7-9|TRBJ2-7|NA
CASSSGGRDNYEQYF
TGTGCCAGCAGCTCGGGGGGGCGGGACAACTACGAGCAGTACTTC
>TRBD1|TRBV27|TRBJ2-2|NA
CASSKQGANTGELFF
TGTGCCAGCAGCAAACAGGGGGCCAACACCGGGGAGCTGTTTTTT
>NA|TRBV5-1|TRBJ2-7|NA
CASSLSNSQGLTEQYF
TGCGCCAGCAGCCTAAGCAACAGCCAGGGGCTTACCGAGCAGTACTTC
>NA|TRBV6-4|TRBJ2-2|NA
CASSDSWRGDAGELFF
TGTGCCAGCAGTGACTCGTGGAGGGGCGATGCCGGGGAGCTGTTTTTT
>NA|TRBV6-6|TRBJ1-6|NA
CASSYAGNPLHF
TGTGCCAGCAGTTACGCGGGGAATCCCCTCCACTTT
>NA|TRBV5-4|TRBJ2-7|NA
CASSAAFGGSYEQYF
TGTGCCAGCAGCGCCGCCTTTGGCGGCTCCTACGAGCAGTACTTC
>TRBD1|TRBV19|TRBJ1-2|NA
CASRQGAGGYTF
TGTGCCAGTAGACAGGGGGCCGGTGGCTACACCTTC
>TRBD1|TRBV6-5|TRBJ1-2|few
CASSPGQNGGYTF
TGTGCCAGCAGCCCGGGACAGAACGGTGGCTACACCTTC
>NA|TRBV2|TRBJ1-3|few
CASSQTVSGNTIYF
TGTGCCAGCAGTCAGACTGTCTCTGGAAACACCATATATTTT
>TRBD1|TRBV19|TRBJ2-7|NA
CASRLTGTGDYEQYF
TGTGCCAGTAGGCTGACCGGGACAGGGGATTACGAGCAGTACTTC
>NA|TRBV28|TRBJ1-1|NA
CASRYEAPRTEAFF
TGTGCCAGCCGGTATGAGGCGCCGCGCACTGAAGCTTTCTTT
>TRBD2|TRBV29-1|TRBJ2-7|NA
CSVLAGGPGEQYF
TGCAGCGTCCTAGCGGGAGGGCCCGGCGAGCAGTACTTC
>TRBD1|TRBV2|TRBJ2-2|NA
CASSEGQGRTGELFF
TGTGCCAGCAGTGAAGGACAGGGGAGGACCGGGGAGCTGTTTTTT
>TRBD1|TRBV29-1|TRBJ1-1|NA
CSVLIPGTVKTEAFF
TGCAGCGTTTTAATCCCCGGGACAGTGAAAACTGAAGCTTTCTTT
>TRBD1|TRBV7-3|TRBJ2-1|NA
CASSSPGQGVFF
TGTGCCAGCAGCTCCCCGGGACAGGGGGTGTTCTTC
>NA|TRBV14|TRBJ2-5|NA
CASSQDMTAGETQYF
TGTGCCAGCAGCCAAGATATGACAGCCGGGGAGACCCAGTACTTC
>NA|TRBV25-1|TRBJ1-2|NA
CASSELGATNYGYTF
TGTGCCAGCAGTGAATTGGGAGCCACTAACTATGGCTACACCTTC
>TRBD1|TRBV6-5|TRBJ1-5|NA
CASRGTEGNQPQHF
TGTGCCAGCAGAGGGACAGAGGGGAATCAGCCCCAGCATTTT
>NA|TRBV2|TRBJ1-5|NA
CASSDGPVNQPQHF
TGTGCCAGCAGTGATGGGCCTGTTAATCAGCCCCAGCATTTT
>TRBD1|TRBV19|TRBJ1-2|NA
CASSSVRGSFNGYTF
TGTGCCAGTAGTAGCGTCAGGGGGTCGTTTAACGGCTACACCTTC
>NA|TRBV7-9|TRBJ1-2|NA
CASSFEQGNYGYTF
TGTGCCAGCAGCTTTGAGCAGGGCAACTATGGCTACACCTTC
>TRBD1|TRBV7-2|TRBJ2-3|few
CASSLGGGADTQYF
TGTGCCAGCAGCTTAGGAGGGGGCGCAGATACGCAGTATTTT
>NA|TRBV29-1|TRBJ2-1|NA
CSVDFGRDNEQFF
TGCAGCGTTGATTTCGGTCGTGACAATGAGCAGTTCTTC
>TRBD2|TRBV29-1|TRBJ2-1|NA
CSGGLAGKYNEQFF
TGCAGCGGAGGACTAGCGGGGAAATACAATGAGCAGTTCTTC
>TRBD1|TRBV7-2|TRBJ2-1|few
CASSLGPGQGVREQFF
TGTGCCAGCAGCTTAGGGCCGGGACAGGGGGTTCGGGAGCAGTTCTTC
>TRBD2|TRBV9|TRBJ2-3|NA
CASSVTYVRAAGGVDTQYF
TGTGCCAGCAGCGTAACTTACGTCCGTGCAGCGGGAGGGGTAGATACGCAGTATTTT
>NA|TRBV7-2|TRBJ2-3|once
CASSLYSTDTQYF
TGTGCCAGCAGCCTTTATAGCACAGATACGCAGTATTTT
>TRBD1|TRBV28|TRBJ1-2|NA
CASSPLGTANYGYTF
TGTGCCAGCAGTCCCCTGGGGACAGCTAACTATGGCTACACCTTC
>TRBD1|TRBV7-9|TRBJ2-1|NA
CASSIATGGSNEQFF
TGTGCCAGCAGCATCGCGACAGGGGGTTCCAATGAGCAGTTCTTC
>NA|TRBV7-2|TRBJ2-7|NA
CASSPRQDMRYEQYF
TGTGCCAGCAGCCCAAGACAGGACATGAGGTACGAGCAGTACTTC
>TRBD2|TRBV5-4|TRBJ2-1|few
CASSLREGPYNEQFF
TGTGCCAGCAGTCTACGGGAGGGCCCCTACAATGAGCAGTTCTTC
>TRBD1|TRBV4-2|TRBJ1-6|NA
CASSQDRGQRLLHF
TGTGCCAGCAGCCAAGATAGGGGACAGAGGCTCCTCCACTTT
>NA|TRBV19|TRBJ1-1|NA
CASKQGNTEAFF
TGTGCCAGTAAACAGGGGAACACTGAAGCTTTCTTT
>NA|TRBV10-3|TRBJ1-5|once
CAISEDRPRGPQHF
TGTGCCATCAGTGAGGACAGGCCTCGAGGGCCCCAGCATTTT
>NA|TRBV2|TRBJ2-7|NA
CASSPRPSSYEQYF
TGTGCCAGCAGTCCCCGTCCGTCTTCCTACGAGCAGTACTTC
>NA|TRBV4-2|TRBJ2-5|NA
CASSPGTPPEYF
TGTGCCAGCAGCCCGGGAACGCCCCCGGAGTACTTC
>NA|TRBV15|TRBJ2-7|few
CATSRDPGPEQYF
TGTGCCACCAGCAGAGATCCAGGCCCCGAGCAGTACTTC
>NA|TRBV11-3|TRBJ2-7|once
CASSLGPGSYEQYF
TGTGCCAGCAGCTTAGGCCCAGGATCCTACGAGCAGTACTTC
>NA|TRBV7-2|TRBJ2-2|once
CASSLDTGWFGELFF
TGTGCCAGCAGCTTAGATACAGGGTGGTTCGGGGAGCTGTTTTTT
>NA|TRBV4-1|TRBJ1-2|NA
CASSQFSHLLYGYTF
TGCGCCAGCAGCCAATTCTCCCACCTACTCTATGGCTACACCTTC
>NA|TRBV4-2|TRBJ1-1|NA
CASSQDSPPTAGFTEAFF
TGTGCCAGCAGCCAAGATTCCCCTCCTACGGCGGGATTCACTGAAGCTTTCTTT
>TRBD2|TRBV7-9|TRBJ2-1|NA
CASSSDMDEALGRVQFF
TGTGCCAGCAGCTCGGACATGGATGAGGCTTTGGGGAGGGTGCAGTTCTTC